The 3 T cell receptor beta chains below were found in one sample sequenced in a study of tumor and adjacent non-tumor tissue in lung cancer. This sample's RNA came from whole unsorted tissue. This non-tumor lung sample came from over 3 cm beyond the tumor edge. A modified ARM-PCR protocol with three rounds of nested PCR amplified TCRbeta. From the multiplex PCR reads, TCRdb called clonotypes with MiXCR, one entry per CDR3 protein. The data hold 60,000 to 85,000 distinct CDR3 sequences, with 75% to 85% observed a single time. Sequencing was carried out using distant non-tumor lung tissue. Receptors originate from a man in his 60s with non-small cell lung cancer.

As to this clonotype: As the CDR3 is not closed by the conserved phenylalanine or tryptophan, this likely results from a read error. The genes are TRBV20-1 and TRBJ2-7, with a tentative D call TRBD2 (6 bases). The CDR3 totals 14 residues. V was trimmed by 3 bases and J by 1 base, leaving 13 bases between them. Germline V lookup: CDR1 DFQATT, CDR2 SNEGSKA (reference sequence). The CDR3 spells CSASSGSISYEQYI. The CDR3 coding sequence is TGCAGTGCTAGCAGCGGGTCCATATCCTACGAGCAGTACATC.

Details on this clonotype: A junction end diverges from the germline sequence, so it may reflect a read error. The chain uses TRBV29-1 and TRBJ2-6, with 9 bases that match TRBD2. Germline values: CDR1 SQVTM, CDR2 ANQGSEA. The CDR3 has 15 amino acids. CDR3 DNA sequence: TGCAATGTTGCAGCGGGAGGTACTGGGGCGAACGTCCTGACTTTC. It codes for CNVAAGGTGANVLTF.

Worth noting for this clonotype: The germline gene is not matched at one end of the junction; a read error may be the cause. The chain has TRBV11-1 and TRBJ2-5; no clear D. Germline V gene lookup returns CDR1 SGHAT and CDR2 FQDESV (reference sequence). The CDR3 is 14 amino acids. CDR3 DNA sequence: TGTGCCAGCAGCAGAGACATGTACCAAGAGACCCAGTACTTT. Translating it yields CASSRDMYQETQYF.